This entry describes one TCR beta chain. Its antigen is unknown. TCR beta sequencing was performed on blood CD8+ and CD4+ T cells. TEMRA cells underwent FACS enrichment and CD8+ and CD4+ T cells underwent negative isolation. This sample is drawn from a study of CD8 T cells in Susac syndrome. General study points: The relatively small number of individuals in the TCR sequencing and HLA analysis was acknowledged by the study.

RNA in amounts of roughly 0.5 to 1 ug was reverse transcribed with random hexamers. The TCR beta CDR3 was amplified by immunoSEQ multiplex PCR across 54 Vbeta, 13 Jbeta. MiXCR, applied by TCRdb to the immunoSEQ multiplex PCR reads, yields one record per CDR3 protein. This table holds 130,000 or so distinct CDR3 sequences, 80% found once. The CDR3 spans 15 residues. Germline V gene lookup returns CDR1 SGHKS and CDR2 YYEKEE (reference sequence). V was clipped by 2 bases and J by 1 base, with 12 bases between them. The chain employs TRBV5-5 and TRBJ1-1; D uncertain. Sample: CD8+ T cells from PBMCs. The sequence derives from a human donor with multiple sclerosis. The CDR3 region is CASSFGRIKNTEAFF. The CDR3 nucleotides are TGTGCCAGCAGCTTTGGCCGGATAAAGAACACTGAAGCTTTCTTT. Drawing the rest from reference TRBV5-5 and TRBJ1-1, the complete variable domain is DAGVTQSPTHLIKTRGQQVTLRCSPISGHKSVSWYQQVLGQGPQFIFQYYEKEERGRGNFPDRFSARQFPNYSSELNVNALLLGDSALYLCASSFGRIKNTEAFFGQGTRLTVV.